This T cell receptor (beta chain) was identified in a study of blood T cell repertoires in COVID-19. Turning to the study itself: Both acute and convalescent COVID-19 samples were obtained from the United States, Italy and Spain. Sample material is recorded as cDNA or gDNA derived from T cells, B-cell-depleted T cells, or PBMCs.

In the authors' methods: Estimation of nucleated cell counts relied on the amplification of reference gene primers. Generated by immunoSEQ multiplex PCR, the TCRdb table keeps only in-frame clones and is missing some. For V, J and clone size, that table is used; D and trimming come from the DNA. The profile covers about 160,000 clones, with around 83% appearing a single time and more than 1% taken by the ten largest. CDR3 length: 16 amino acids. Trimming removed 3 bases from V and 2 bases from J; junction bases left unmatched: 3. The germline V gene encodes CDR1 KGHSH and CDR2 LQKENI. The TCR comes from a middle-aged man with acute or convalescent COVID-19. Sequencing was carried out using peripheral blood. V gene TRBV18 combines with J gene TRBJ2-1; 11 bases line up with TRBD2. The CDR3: CASSPLAGGAYNEQFF. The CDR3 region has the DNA TGTGCCAGCTCACCTTTAGCGGGGGGGGCCTACAATGAGCAGTTCTTC.